This paragraph reports one TCR beta chain. The specificity of this receptor is unknown. The CDR3 starts with the cysteine, ends with the phenylalanine, and has 15 residues. No nucleotide data were recorded. The germline V gene (reference sequence) provides CDR1 LNHDA and CDR2 SQIVND. The library was obtained by 5' RACE. The input for every TCR library was around 4,000 ng of total RNA. cDNA was synthesized with SMARTScribe reverse transcriptase in eight separate reactions per sample. During cDNA synthesis, template switching was used to introduce unique molecular identifiers that contained a 6-nucleotide sample barcode. Amplification of TCRalpha and TCRbeta cDNA involved two nested PCRs of around 15 and 9 cycles, and each PCR was followed by bead purification. Before amplification, the cDNA was both treated with uracil DNA-glycosylase and purified with the QIAquick PCR purification kit. The second PCR added Illumina TruSeq-compatible adapters along with sample-specific barcodes. TapeStation and Qubit were used to check library quality and concentration, and 5 ng of each library was pooled. The pooled libraries were sequenced with 2 x 100 bp reads and custom sequencing primers on an Illumina HiSeq2500 single-index Rapid Run. In the paper's pipeline: UMI-based consensus assembly with MiGEC version 1.2.6 was used to correct PCR and sequencing errors. MiXCR version 2.1.1 handled V(D)J alignment, clonotype assembly and CDR3 extraction. To normalise gene usage, clonotype sharing and MAIT/NKT TCR abundance, the analysis used the top 1000, 10 000 and 20 000 clonotypes per sample. Diversity was computed as the inverse Simpson index with the vegan R package after downsampling to 27 000 UMIs. Paired Mann-Whitney U tests were applied to discordant twin pairs, and Benjamini-Hochberg correction was used for multiple testing. Following reprocessing of the reads by TCRdb, the data hold one row per CDR3 protein sequence and no DNA is available. The V and J calls shown here were made by TCRdb, not taken from the authors' results. The table for this sample records a few hundred thousand distinct CDR3 sequences. The leading ten clones occupy over 5% of the sample.

The data stem from a study of monozygotic twins with inflammatory bowel disease (dated by TCRdb to between 2018 and 2020). Some background on the complete study: A total of approximately 28 monozygotic twin pairs were included in the full study, comprising nine German pairs (four IBD-concordant, five IBD-discordant) and 19 IBD-discordant Danish pairs. Disease-associated traits were sought mainly through comparisons between IBD patients and their genetically identical healthy co-twins within discordant pairs. Each individual had, on average, about 151 000 unique TCRalpha sequences and 181 000 unique TCRbeta sequences available for analysis.

What the work shows at the level of the full study, not this receptor alone: No single strong signal or clonotype linked to IBD turned up in the results, so the idea that one exists was not supported. TCRbeta repertoire diversity, by inverse Simpson index, was decreased in IBD patients compared with their healthy co-twins. Background noise and inter-individual variability may have been introduced into the repertoires by the differing immunosuppressive treatments among patients. The analysis was unable to tell different T cell subtypes apart. Concordant and discordant twins showed no difference in repertoire similarity, possibly because of limited statistical power. Compared with healthy twins, IBD patients shared fewer clonotypes with other individuals, and the difference was most pronounced in patients with signs of disease activity.

From each donor, a roughly 2.5 ml peripheral blood sample was drawn into PAXgene tubes and stored at -80 degrees C. Without T cell sorting, total RNA was isolated from whole blood using the PAXgene blood miRNA kit on an automated QIAcube. Peripheral blood from monozygotic twin pairs concordant or discordant for inflammatory bowel disease was subjected to deep TCRalpha and TCRbeta repertoire profiling with unique molecular barcoding. For every twin pair, smoking habits were documented, and each individual was categorised as a current, former or never smoker. This receptor was taken from a human donor with ulcerative colitis or Crohn's disease, or a healthy co-twin of an affected twin (not recorded which). The sequenced sample was blood. The chain links TRBV19 with TRBJ2-1; without DNA, the TCRdb call of TRBD1 cannot be checked. CDR3 loop: CASSSVGRVHNEQFF. This CDR3, with the reference TRBV19 and TRBJ2-1 proteins standing in past its ends, gives the full variable domain DGGITQSPKYLFRKEGQNVTLSCEQNLNHDAMYWYRQDPGQGLRLIYYSQIVNDFQKGDIAEGYSVSREKKESFPLTVTSAQKNPTAFYLCASSSVGRVHNEQFFGPGTRLTVL.